The 17 T cell receptor beta chains reported below all come from one sample, sequenced in a study of T cells in Graves' hyperthyroidism and ophthalmopathy. Authors of the study amplified TCR beta CDR3 regions from RNA transcripts. The primer set for the first-round RT-PCR of the TCR CDR3 was HTBI. TCRdb re-derived calls from the multiplex PCR reads in MiXCR, one entry per CDR3 protein. The sample has a few hundred thousand distinct CDR3 sequences; around 13% are singletons. Sequencing was done on a sample of blood. The receptors originated from a woman in her 30s with Graves' ophthalmopathy.

This clonotype has more than one count but fewer than ten. One base away lies a much larger clone, so this may be a sequencing read error. This CDR3 is CASSQVDGGLVGAQYF. Here the CDR3 DNA reads TGTGCCAGCAGCCAAGTGGACGGGGGGCTGGTCGGGGCCCAGTACTTC. V is TRBV3-1 and J is TRBJ2-5; perhaps TRBD2 as D (7 bases). From germline, CDR1 is LGHDT and CDR2 YNNKEL (reference sequence). CDR3 length: 16 residues. With 1 base removed from V and 9 bases from J, the gap between germline ends came to 21 bases.

This clonotype was seen repeatedly, ten times or more. This chain links TRBV20-1 with TRBJ2-3; 9 bases fit TRBD1. Germline assignment: CDR1 DFQATT and CDR2 SNEGSKA (reference sequence). There are 14 residues in the CDR3. After removal of 0 bases from V and 6 bases from J, the junction contained 4 bases not matched to a gene. In nucleotides, the CDR3 is TGCAGTGCTAGAGATCGACAGGGGGTGGATACGCAGTATTTT. Protein product: CSARDRQGVDTQYF.

This clonotype turned up a few times. V gene TRBV9 combines with J gene TRBJ2-7, with TRBD1 as a possible D gene (5 bases). The germline V gene encodes CDR1 SGDLS and CDR2 YYNGEE. The CDR3 runs to 14 residues. With 4 bases removed from V and 4 bases from J, the gap between germline ends came to 15 bases. The CDR3 region is CASSSRQSPYEQYF. As DNA, the CDR3 is TGTGCCAGCAGCTCCCGACAGAGCCCTTACGAGCAGTACTTC.

Ten or more counts support this clonotype. This chain links TRBV7-3 with TRBJ2-2; D not resolved. The CDR3 spans 14 residues. V was trimmed by 2 bases and J by 6 bases, leaving 10 bases between them. Germline CDR1 reads SGHTA; CDR2 reads FQGTGA. The CDR3 loop reads CASSLAVASGELFF. The CDR3 DNA sequence: TGTGCCAGCAGCTTAGCGGTGGCCTCCGGGGAGCTGTTTTTT.

Many counts were recorded for this clonotype. The J gene is TRBJ1-3, the V gene TRBV6-1, with D perhaps TRBD1 (5 bases). The CDR3 sequence is 17 residues long. The germline V gene has CDR1 MNHNS and CDR2 SASEGT. V lost 1 base to trimming and J lost 0 bases, with 13 bases between them. The CDR3 sequence: CASSEDLPTDSGNTIYF. The CDR3 coding sequence is TGTGCCAGCAGTGAAGATTTGCCGACAGACTCTGGAAACACCATATATTTT.

V is TRBV29-1 and J is TRBJ2-5; 9 nucleotides align to TRBD1. The germline gives CDR1 SQVTM, CDR2 ANQGSEA. CDR3 length: 13 residues. V dropped 8 bases and J dropped 5; count of bases not matched to a gene: 9. The CDR3, as DNA: TGCAGCTTAGGACAGGGGAGGTTGGAGACCCAGTACTTC. This translates into CSLGQGRLETQYF.

This clonotype was picked up many times. The DNA of the CDR3 is TGTGCCAGCTCAACGGGATGGACAGGGGGCAGGCAGACCCAGTACTTC. As protein: CASSTGWTGGRQTQYF. The V gene is TRBV28, the J gene TRBJ2-5, with 11 bases lining up with TRBD1. The CDR3 has 16 residues. V trimming: 8 bases; J trimming: 6 bases; junction bases outside the gene matches: 14. Germline CDR1 and CDR2: MDHEN and SYDVKM.

The chain has TRBV19 and TRBJ2-5; perhaps TRBD2 as D (5 bases). Germline CDR1 reads LNHDA; CDR2 reads SQIVND (reference sequence). V was shortened by 7 bases and J by 5 bases, with 14 bases between the two germline ends. This CDR3 region has 13 residues. The CDR3 reads CASNKGWRETQYF. The CDR3 nucleotides are TGTGCCAGTAATAAAGGTTGGAGGGAGACCCAGTACTTC.

This clonotype came up many times. This chain connects TRBV2 to TRBJ2-1, with TRBD1 as a possible D gene (5 bases). Germline V gives CDR1 SNHLY, CDR2 FYNNEI. This CDR3 is built from 16 residues. The V and J ends lost 6 bases and 0 bases respectively, with 15 bases between them. The CDR3 region has the DNA TGTGCCAGCAGAACACACAGGATGACCTCCTACAATGAGCAGTTCTTC. This gives the protein CASRTHRMTSYNEQFF.

The chain combines TRBV12-3 or TRBV12-4 with TRBJ1-1; no clear D gene. The V end lost 7 bases, the J end lost 5 bases, and 14 bases lay between the germline ends. The CDR3 totals 13 residues. Here the CDR3 DNA reads TGTGCCAGCACCCTATCTGGGTGGACTGAAGCTTTCTTT. It yields the protein CASTLSGWTEAFF.

On this clonotype: The junction departs from the called germline gene at one end, perhaps through a read error. The rearrangement joins TRBV19 to TRBJ1-6; D gene ambiguous. Germline CDR1 reads LNHDA; CDR2 reads SQIVND (reference sequence). The CDR3 sequence is 12 residues long. This CDR3 reads CGSSSYNSPLHF. The CDR3, as DNA: TGCGGGTCGAGCTCCTATAATTCACCCCTCCACTTT.

This clonotype was seen at least ten times. The rearrangement links TRBV28 to TRBJ2-1; D is unclear. Trimming pared 6 bases from V and 9 bases from J, leaving 12 bases between. CDR3 length: 12 residues. The V gene's germline CDR1 is MDHEN and CDR2 SYDVKM. This chain's CDR3 is CASRGPRSEQFF. In DNA, the CDR3 is TGTGCCAGCAGGGGCCCTCGGAGTGAGCAGTTCTTC.

This clonotype was recorded at least ten times. V is TRBV3-1 and J is TRBJ1-1; D is uncertain. V lost 3 bases and J lost 1, with 9 bases in between. Germline lookup yields CDR1 LGHDT and CDR2 YNNKEL (reference sequence). This CDR3 contains 14 residues. The chain's CDR3 is CASSHAGRNTEAFF. DNA of the CDR3: TGTGCCAGCAGCCACGCAGGCCGGAACACTGAAGCTTTCTTT.

The chain uses TRBV11-2 and TRBJ1-6, with TRBD1 as a possible D gene (6 bases). The length of the CDR3 is 19 residues. Germline CDR1 and CDR2: SGHAT and FQNNGV. Trimming shortened V by 6 bases and J by 10 bases, and 31 bases separated the two germline ends. CDR3 in DNA: TGTGCCAGCAGTCCAACAGATACCCGGACAGAGCGGGATGGATCACCCCTCCACTTT. It is translated as CASSPTDTRTERDGSPLHF.

The genes are TRBV6-1 and TRBJ1-3, with D unclear. The ends were cut back, 8 bases at V and 4 bases at J, with 12 bases in the middle. Looked up from germline, CDR1 is MNHNS and CDR2 is SASEGT. The CDR3 contains 13 residues. DNA of the CDR3: TGTGCCAGCCTACTGGGGTCGGGAAACACCATATATTTT. It encodes CASLLGSGNTIYF.

This clonotype has at least ten counts. This sequence joins TRBV5-1 and TRBJ1-2; 8 bases are a match to TRBD1. This CDR3 spans 15 amino acids. J gave up 2 bases and V 0 bases, and 3 bases lay outside the gene matches. CDR1 is SGHRS and CDR2 is YFSETQ in the germline V gene. Written as DNA, the CDR3 is TGCGCCAGCAGCTTGGGGACAGGGCCAAACTATGGCTACACCTTC. It encodes CASSLGTGPNYGYTF.

Ten or more counts support this clonotype. The V and J genes are TRBV28 and TRBJ1-6; maybe TRBD1 (6 bases). The CDR3 is 15 residues long. CDR1 is MDHEN, CDR2 SYDVKM, per germline. Trimming stripped 3 bases from V and 4 bases from J, with 10 bases between. This CDR3 is CASSFFGQYNSPLHF. The CDR3 nucleotides read TGTGCCAGCAGTTTTTTCGGACAGTATAATTCACCCCTCCACTTT.